Below, 11 T cell receptor beta chains from the same sample are listed, as sequenced in a study of control samples from healthy donors and cancer patients. Profiling relied on immunoSEQ multiplex PCR, and the TCRdb table lists in-frame clones only, not all of them. Of around 86,000 clones listed, roughly 90% are singletons. The sequenced sample was PBMCs. Source of these receptors: a woman aged 55 to 70 with head and neck cancer.

This chain connects TRBV7-9 to TRBJ1-1; a possible D gene is TRBD1 (5 bases). The CDR3 sequence is 15 residues long. From germline, CDR1 is SEHNR and CDR2 FQNEAQ (reference sequence). Deletions cut 5 bases from V and 1 base from J, with 14 bases between. This chain's CDR3 is CASSLLRGANTEAFF. In nucleotides, the CDR3 is TGTGCCAGCAGCCTATTAAGGGGCGCGAACACTGAAGCTTTCTTT.

The chain recombines TRBV19 with TRBJ2-5, with TRBD2 identical over 14 bases. Trimming cost V 4 bases and J 5 bases; bases outside gene matches: 6. This CDR3 region has 16 residues. Germline CDR1 LNHDA, CDR2 SQIVND (reference sequence). In DNA, the CDR3 is TGTGCCAGTAGTACTTCTCGGACTAGCGGGAGGGAGACCCAGTACTTC. It specifies CASSTSRTSGRETQYF.

This clone occurred once. The chain has TRBV25-1 and TRBJ2-3, with D perhaps TRBD1 or TRBD2 (5 bases each). Germline assignment: CDR1 MGHDK and CDR2 SYGVNS. The V end lost 7 bases, the J end lost 2 bases, and 16 bases lay between the germline ends. The CDR3 has 15 residues. CDR3 nucleotide sequence: TGTGCCAGCACCCCCCGAGGGGATCCCACAGATACGCAGTATTTT. Translation: CASTPRGDPTDTQYF.

The J gene is TRBJ2-5, the V gene TRBV6-2 or TRBV6-3; 13 nucleotides agree with TRBD2. Germline CDR1 reads MNHEY; CDR2 reads SVGEGT. Trimming took 6 bases from V and 5 from J; bases not matched to a gene: 9. There are 16 residues in the CDR3. The CDR3 is CASSDRTSGRGETQYF. As DNA, the CDR3 is TGTGCCAGCAGCGATCGGACTAGCGGGAGAGGGGAGACCCAGTACTTC.

V usage is TRBV5-4 and J usage is TRBJ2-3; 7 bases fit TRBD1. The CDR3 spans 15 residues. Germline V CDR1 and CDR2: SGHNT, YYREEE (reference sequence). Germline trimming cut 1 base from V and 1 base from J; bases unmatched to any gene: 3. Here the CDR3 DNA reads TGTGCCAGCAGCTTGAGGGGGCAAGGCACAGATACGCAGTATTTT. Translating gives CASSLRGQGTDTQYF.

The chain employs TRBV7-2 and TRBJ2-2; D might be TRBD1 (5 bases). The CDR3 totals 16 residues. The V gene lost 2 bases and the J gene lost 0 bases, with 10 bases spanning the gap. CDR1 SGHTA and CDR2 FQGNSA come from the germline V gene. The CDR3 reads CASSLMGLTNTGELFF. CDR3 DNA: TGTGCCAGCAGCTTAATGGGGCTAACGAACACCGGGGAGCTGTTTTTT.

This rearrangement joins TRBV19 to TRBJ2-6, with 7 bases fitting TRBD2. V lost 5 bases and J lost 0; bases outside the gene matches: 13. This CDR3 contains 19 residues. Germline V gene sequence: CDR1 LNHDA, CDR2 SQIVND (reference sequence). CDR3 amino acids: CASSDWGGRTSSGANVLTF. CDR3 DNA sequence: TGTGCCAGTAGTGACTGGGGGGGACGGACTAGCTCTGGGGCCAACGTCCTGACTTTC.

This rearrangement joins TRBV5-4 to TRBJ2-1; 7 nucleotides line up with TRBD2. The junction had 3 bases not matched to a gene; V was cut back by 0 bases and J by 6 bases. The CDR3 consists of 14 residues. Germline values: CDR1 SGHNT, CDR2 YYREEE (reference sequence). This CDR3 is CASSLARELNEQFF. CDR3 in DNA: TGTGCCAGCAGCTTGGCGCGGGAGCTCAATGAGCAGTTCTTC.

The V and J genes are TRBV29-1 and TRBJ2-3; the D is unclear. Trimming left V 4 bases short and J 3 bases short, with 11 bases between. The CDR3 covers 13 residues. Germline CDR1 reads SQVTM; CDR2 reads ANQGSEA. The CDR3 sequence: CSVVGVGTDTQYF. CDR3 nucleotides: TGCAGCGTTGTGGGTGTGGGGACAGATACGCAGTATTTT.

The V call is TRBV5-1, the J call TRBJ2-3; 9 nucleotides line up with TRBD1. V trimming: 4 bases; J trimming: 4 bases; junction bases outside the gene matches: 10. There are 16 residues in the CDR3. CDR1 SGHRS and CDR2 YFSETQ come from the germline V gene. This CDR3 reads CASSHPPGQGADTQYF. In DNA form, the CDR3 reads TGCGCCAGCAGCCACCCTCCGGGACAGGGAGCAGATACGCAGTATTTT.

This clone was recorded once. This sequence joins TRBV29-1 and TRBJ2-3; 9 bases are a match to TRBD1. CDR3 length equals 15 residues. Germline CDR1 SQVTM, CDR2 ANQGSEA. V lost 3 bases to trimming and J lost 2 bases; unmatched junction nucleotides: 6. Here the CDR3 reads CSVEYGTGNTDTQYF. The CDR3, as DNA: TGCAGCGTTGAGTATGGGACAGGGAACACAGATACGCAGTATTTT.